Sequencing of this T cell receptor (beta chain) was carried out in a study of blood T cells in healthy people across ages. CDR1 and CDR2 from the germline V gene are LGHNA and YSLEER. V was cut by 0 bases and J by 10 bases, with 19 bases left in between. This CDR3 contains 16 residues. The authors ran a second PCR of about 6 to 12 cycles using a sample-barcoded 5' primer and a J-beta primer mix. A 12-random-nucleotide template-switch adaptor tagged each cDNA molecule. The study obtained at least 2.5 million CDR3-containing paired-end reads from every sample. TCRdb reprocessed the 5' RACE reads with MiXCR, giving one entry per CDR3 protein. The table records about 2 million distinct CDR3 sequences, 49% of them present only once. Researchers collected ten milliliters of peripheral blood from every single donor. Comments on this clonotype: Antigen specificity is unknown.

Study-wide results and caveats: TCR beta diversity per million T cells fell roughly linearly with age.

The chain is built from TRBV4-3 and TRBJ2-1; D perhaps matches TRBD2 (6 bases). The sequencing sample was made of blood. The source is a woman aged 40 to 50 in good health. The CDR3 DNA is TGCGCCAGCAGCCAAGAGGGCCTAGCGTACTCCTACGAGCAGTTCTTC. Its protein is CASSQEGLAYSYEQFF.